These 20 T cell receptor beta chains share one sample of origin, sequenced in a study of shared clonotypes between healthy human individuals. Naive CD8 cells were CD45RO-negative, positively selected for CCR7, excluding terminally differentiated effector memory CD45RA+ cells. Using immunoSEQ multiplex PCR, the repertoire was profiled, and TCRdb retains in-frame clones only, with some absent. There are roughly 2.1 million clones in the sample; under 95% occur only once, and about 1.8% lies in the top ten. The sample consisted of naive CD8+ T cells from PBMCs. The receptors here all came from a man aged 18 to 29 in good health. Some clones in this sample may be carry-over from other donors' samples.

This clone was seen just once. The chain links TRBV6-6 to TRBJ1-4; D is possibly TRBD1 (6 bases). The CDR3 is 16 residues long. The germline V and J ends were trimmed by 5 bases and 8 bases, with 21 bases remaining between them. Germline-derived CDR1 and CDR2 are MNHNY and SVGAGI (reference sequence). CDR3 DNA sequence: TGTGCCAGCAGTAGCCGTACGGGGGCGCCTTTGGAAAAACTGTTTTTT. Its protein product is CASSSRTGAPLEKLFF.

The V and J genes are TRBV11-2 and TRBJ2-5; 8 bases align to TRBD2. The V and J ends lost 5 bases and 2 bases, in that order; junction bases with no gene match: 10. CDR3 length equals 16 residues. Per the germline V gene, CDR1 is SGHAT and CDR2 is FQNNGV. Written as DNA, the CDR3 is TGTGCCAGCAGCCCGCCGTGGGTAGCGGGACAAGAGACCCAGTACTTC. Translation: CASSPPWVAGQETQYF.

In this sample, this clone turned up a few times. V gene TRBV29-1 combines with J gene TRBJ1-4, with D possibly TRBD1 on 5 matching bases. This CDR3 region has 11 residues. CDR1 SQVTM and CDR2 ANQGSEA come from the germline V gene. Deletions cut 8 bases from V and 13 bases from J, with 17 bases between. CDR3 sequence (DNA): TGCAGCATCCAGGGCCTCGGGGGACTGTTTTTT. This gives the protein CSIQGLGGLFF.

The gene calls are TRBV6-5 and TRBJ2-1; TRBD2 matches 8 bases. The germline V gene encodes CDR1 MNHEY and CDR2 SVGAGI. Losses at the gene ends were 6 bases for V and 5 bases for J; bases not matched to a gene: 6. The length of the CDR3 is 14 residues. This chain's CDR3 is CASRTSGRNNEQFF. The CDR3 DNA reads as TGTGCCAGCAGAACCAGCGGGAGAAACAATGAGCAGTTCTTC.

This clone was counted a single time. The V and J genes are TRBV6-4 and TRBJ2-5; D might be TRBD1 (5 bases). The V end lost 0 bases, the J end lost 1 base, and 24 bases lay between the germline ends. Germline lookup yields CDR1 MRHNA and CDR2 SNTAGT. This CDR3 has 20 amino acids. The CDR3 bases are TGTGCCAGCAGTGACTCGAAAGTACCCGAAGGCAGGGATCTCCAAGAGACCCAGTACTTC. It translates to CASSDSKVPEGRDLQETQYF.

This clone was found a few times. The chain combines TRBV25-1 with TRBJ2-7; 10 nucleotides agree with TRBD2. The CDR3 length is 14 residues. Germline V gene lookup returns CDR1 MGHDK and CDR2 SYGVNS. V shed 4 bases and J 2 bases; nucleotides not matched to a gene: 2. Written as DNA, the CDR3 is TGTGCCAGCAGTGGGAGCGGGAGGGCCTACGAGCAGTACTTC. Translating it yields CASSGSGRAYEQYF.

Worth noting for this clone: The identical CDR3 is also encoded by other nucleotide sequences in the sample. The chain couples TRBV7-9 to TRBJ1-5; D gene unclear. Germline assignment: CDR1 SEHNR and CDR2 FQNEAQ (reference sequence). The length of the CDR3 is 13 residues. V was pared by 5 bases and J by 2 bases, with 7 bases between. CDR3 residues: CASSVGRNQPQHF. In nucleotides, the CDR3 is TGTGCCAGCAGCGTCGGGCGCAATCAGCCCCAGCATTTT.

The chain has TRBV5-4 and TRBJ1-2, with TRBD1 matching over 7 bases. The V gene end was trimmed by 4 bases and the J gene end by 1 base; junction bases not matched to a gene: 13. Germline V gives CDR1 SGHNT, CDR2 YYREEE (reference sequence). The CDR3 is made up of 17 amino acids. The CDR3 sequence: CASSRPGTADDNYGYTF. As DNA, the CDR3 is TGTGCCAGCAGCCGACCCGGGACAGCCGACGATAACTATGGCTACACCTTC. The full variable domain, completed using reference TRBV5-4 and TRBJ1-2, is ETGVTQSPTHLIKTRGQQVTLRCSSQSGHNTVSWYQQALGQGPQFIFQYYREEENGRGNFPPRFSGLQFPNYSSELNVNALELDDSALYLCASSRPGTADDNYGYTFGSGTRLTVV.

This clone came up once. Here the CDR3 DNA reads TGCGCCAGCAGCTTGTATGCGGTTAGCAATCAGCCCCAGCATTTT. This sequence encodes CASSLYAVSNQPQHF. V gene TRBV5-1 combines with J gene TRBJ1-5; D not certain. Trimming left V 1 base short and J 0 bases short, with 8 bases between. Looked up from germline, CDR1 is SGHRS and CDR2 is YFSETQ. This CDR3 has 15 residues.

The rearrangement links TRBV6-5 to TRBJ2-7; TRBD1 agrees at 7 bases. CDR3 length equals 16 residues. V was pared by 2 bases and J by 1 base, with 8 bases of the junction left unmatched. CDR1 is MNHEY and CDR2 is SVGAGI in the germline V gene. CDR3 in DNA: TGTGCCAGCAGTTACGGGGCCGGGACAGAGTCCTACGAGCAGTACTTC. As protein: CASSYGAGTESYEQYF.

The chain recombines TRBV6-1 with TRBJ2-2, with 11 bases that match TRBD2. Germline-derived CDR1 and CDR2 are MNHNS and SASEGT. V lost 8 bases to trimming and J lost 6 bases; unmatched junction nucleotides: 8. This CDR3 comprises 15 residues. CDR3 sequence (DNA): TGTGCCAGCTTTCGACTAGCGGGATGGGCCGGGGAGCTGTTTTTT. Residues: CASFRLAGWAGELFF.

The chain joins TRBV28 to TRBJ2-7; no firm D call. V dropped 6 bases and J dropped 2 bases, with 17 bases sitting between them. Germline V lookup: CDR1 MDHEN, CDR2 SYDVKM. CDR3 length: 15 amino acids. The CDR3 protein is CASSLRPGRTYEQYF. The CDR3 nucleotides read TGTGCCAGCAGCCTTAGGCCCGGTCGAACCTACGAGCAGTACTTC.

Worth noting for this clone: The same CDR3 also results from other DNA sequences found in this sample. This chain joins TRBV2 and TRBJ2-2; D is unresolved. The V end lost 4 bases, the J end lost 2 bases, and 5 bases lay between the germline ends. This CDR3 region has 13 residues. Germline CDR1 SNHLY, CDR2 FYNNEI. The CDR3 loop is CASSALNTGELFF. Written as DNA, the CDR3 is TGTGCCAGCAGTGCCTTAAACACCGGGGAGCTGTTTTTT.

This chain links TRBV11-2 with TRBJ2-1; D unclear. This CDR3 comprises 12 residues. V lost 0 bases, J lost 9 bases, and 6 bases lay in between. Germline CDR1 SGHAT, CDR2 FQNNGV. In DNA, the CDR3 is TGTGCCAGCAGCTTAGATGAACGTGAGCAGTTCTTC. Translating gives CASSLDEREQFF. Filled out from reference TRBV11-2 and TRBJ2-1, the complete variable domain reads EAGVAQSPRYKIIEKRQSVAFWCNPISGHATLYWYQQILGQGPKLLIQFQNNGVVDDSQLPKDRFSAERLKGVDSTLKIQPAKLEDSAVYLCASSLDEREQFFGPGTRLTVL.

The chain employs TRBV11-2 and TRBJ2-5, with 11 bases matching TRBD2. The CDR3 length is 18 residues. Per germline, CDR1 SGHAT and CDR2 FQNNGV. With V trimmed by 3 bases and J by 3 bases, 12 bases remained unmatched. The CDR3 sequence is CASSFPRGSGRAEETQYF. The DNA of the CDR3 is TGTGCCAGCAGCTTTCCCCGGGGTAGCGGGAGGGCCGAAGAGACCCAGTACTTC.

This chain connects TRBV27 to TRBJ2-3; D assignment may be TRBD1 or TRBD2 (6 bases each). Germline assignment: CDR1 MNHEY and CDR2 SMNVEV (reference sequence). The CDR3 loop spans 16 amino acids. Deletions cut 5 bases from V and 4 bases from J, with 19 bases between. CDR3 residues: CASSPGDTRGPDTQYF. In DNA, the CDR3 is TGTGCCAGCAGTCCGGGGGACACTCGGGGCCCAGATACGCAGTATTTT.

V usage is TRBV21-1 and J usage is TRBJ2-7. TRBV21-1 is assigned pseudogene status. The CDR3 loop spans 13 amino acids. The CDR3 protein is CASSTPTCYEQYF. As DNA, the CDR3 is TGTGCCAGCAGCACCCCGACGTGCTACGAGCAGTACTTC.

This clone was counted only a few times. This chain links TRBV27 with TRBJ1-2; D is uncertain. Trimming stripped 6 bases from V and 4 bases from J, with 15 bases between. CDR1 is MNHEY, CDR2 SMNVEV, per germline (reference sequence). The CDR3 loop spans 14 amino acids. DNA of the CDR3: TGTGCCAGCAGGTCTCCCTTCTTGGGCTATGGCTACACCTTC. Translating gives CASRSPFLGYGYTF.

This clone was observed a single time. V gene TRBV29-1 combines with J gene TRBJ2-7, with D possibly TRBD1 on 5 matching bases. Trimming removed 5 bases from V and 3 bases from J, with 8 bases in between. CDR1 is SQVTM, CDR2 ANQGSEA, per germline. The CDR3 covers 11 residues. The CDR3 sequence: CSVLDNYEQYF. The CDR3 DNA sequence: TGCAGCGTTTTGGACAACTACGAGCAGTACTTC.

The gene calls are TRBV13 and TRBJ2-5; the D gene is possibly TRBD1 (6 bases). V dropped 5 bases and J dropped 7 bases, with 20 bases sitting between them. The germline V gene has CDR1 PRHDT and CDR2 FYEKMQ (reference sequence). The CDR3 has 15 residues. The CDR3 here is CASSPWDIGKGTQYF. As DNA, the CDR3 is TGTGCCAGCAGCCCTTGGGACATTGGGAAGGGGACCCAGTACTTC. Drawing the rest from reference TRBV13 and TRBJ2-5, the complete variable domain is AAGVIQSPRHLIKEKRETATLKCYPIPRHDTVYWYQQGPGQDPQFLISFYEKMQSDKGSIPDRFSAQQFSDYHSELNMSSLELGDSALYFCASSPWDIGKGTQYFGPGTRLLVL.